The 16 T cell receptor beta chains below all came from one sample that was sequenced in a study of response to subunit inactivated influenza vaccine. One entry per CDR3 protein, called by TCRdb with MiXCR from the RT-PCR reads. The data show roughly 550,000 distinct CDR3 sequences, with around a quarter seen just once and around 2.8% held by the top ten. A further study also used this sample, focusing on T cells expressing NK-cell markers. Per that paper: What made the TCR beta cDNA was 5'RACE template switching with UMIs.

The sequenced sample was CD4+ T cells sorted from PBMCs, obtained 12 days after vaccination. The receptors come from a man aged 50 to 59 who received an inactivated influenza vaccine.

There are many counts of this clonotype. V usage is TRBV15 and J usage is TRBJ2-3, with D possibly being TRBD1 (5 bases). Germline V gene data show CDR1 as LNHNV and CDR2 as YYDKDF (reference sequence). This CDR3 region has 15 residues. Between the trimmed V and J ends, which lost 0 bases and 2 bases, there was a span of 9 bases. The CDR3 nucleotides are TGTGCCACCAGCAGAGAAAACAGGCTCACAGATACGCAGTATTTT. Residues: CATSRENRLTDTQYF.

This clonotype was seen a single time. This chain connects TRBV6-2 or TRBV6-3 to TRBJ2-3; TRBD1 matches at 10 bases. This CDR3 is 15 amino acids long. V lost 6 bases to trimming and J lost 4 bases; unmatched junction nucleotides: 7. The germline CDR1 and CDR2 sequences are MNHEY and SVGEGT. CDR3 coding DNA: TGTGCCAGCAGAGTTGACAGGGGGCGGGCAGATACGCAGTATTTT. This translates into CASRVDRGRADTQYF.

In its sample, this clonotype was seen many times. In nucleotides, the CDR3 is TGTGCCAGCAGCAATTCCAGGACTAGCGGGGACAATGAGCAGTTCTTC. Amino acids: CASSNSRTSGDNEQFF. V is TRBV28 and J is TRBJ2-1; 12 bases are shared with TRBD2. The J segment lost 5 bases and the V segment lost 6 bases, leaving 8 bases of the junction unmatched. The CDR3 extends over 16 amino acids. Germline CDR1 and CDR2: MDHEN and SYDVKM.

In this sample, this clonotype turned up a few times. This sequence joins TRBV2 and TRBJ1-4, with D unresolved. The germline gives CDR1 SNHLY, CDR2 FYNNEI. The ends were cut back, 11 bases at V and 3 bases at J, with 13 bases in the middle. This CDR3 is built from 13 residues. The CDR3, as DNA: TGTGCCGGGAAACGGACCGCTAATGAAAAACTGTTTTTT. Protein sequence: CAGKRTANEKLFF.

In its sample, this clonotype was seen a few times. This chain connects TRBV12-3 or TRBV12-4 to TRBJ2-7; D is possibly TRBD1 (5 bases). The length of the CDR3 is 13 residues. With 6 bases removed from V and 0 bases from J, the gap between germline ends came to 9 bases. The CDR3 loop is CASSLQASYEQYF. CDR3 in DNA: TGTGCCAGCAGCTTACAGGCCTCCTACGAGCAGTACTTC.

This clonotype was picked up a small number of times. V usage is TRBV20-1 and J usage is TRBJ2-1, with TRBD2 as a possible D gene (6 bases). Trimming removed 0 bases at V and 12 bases at J, with 21 bases between. The CDR3 consists of 15 residues. Germline-derived CDR1 and CDR2 are DFQATT and SNEGSKA (reference sequence). CDR3 bases: TGCAGTGCTAGAGATCCCAGCGGGCCCCGCGTTCGGCAGTTCTTC. Protein product: CSARDPSGPRVRQFF.

The CDR3 is CATGDRDHQPQHF. The CDR3 region has the DNA TGTGCCACAGGGGACAGGGACCATCAGCCCCAGCATTTT. J is TRBJ1-5 and V is TRBV24-1; 9 bases line up with TRBD1. Germline V gene lookup returns CDR1 KGHDR and CDR2 SFDVKD. The length of the CDR3 is 13 residues. J was trimmed by 5 bases and V by 10 bases; bases with no gene match: 5.

This clonotype was seen more than once but under ten times. The rearrangement uses TRBV7-2 and TRBJ1-2; D is undetermined. Germline V CDR1 and CDR2: SGHTA, FQGNSA. The V end was cut by 4 bases, the J end by 8 bases, with 20 bases between. CDR3 length: 15 amino acids. For the CDR3, the DNA is TGTGCCAGCAGCTCGTCGACGGGCCTCGGAGGGGGCTACACCTTC. It yields the protein CASSSSTGLGGGYTF.

This clonotype was seen a few times. The chain is built from TRBV20-1 and TRBJ1-5; no clear D. The CDR3 sequence is 13 residues long. Trimming removed 6 bases at V and 0 bases at J, with 9 bases between. The germline CDR1 and CDR2 sequences are DFQATT and SNEGSKA (reference sequence). DNA of the CDR3: TGCAGTGCCCTACTTTATAGCAATCAGCCCCAGCATTTT. Translating gives CSALLYSNQPQHF.

This clonotype was observed a handful of times. V usage is TRBV20-1 and J usage is TRBJ2-3; 9 nucleotides match TRBD2. Trimming removed 1 base from V and 2 bases from J; junction bases left unmatched: 4. Germline V gene sequence: CDR1 DFQATT, CDR2 SNEGSKA (reference sequence). This CDR3 comprises 15 residues. CDR3 in DNA: TGCAGTGCTAGAGCTCCTAGCGGGGTCACAGATACGCAGTATTTT. Protein: CSARAPSGVTDTQYF.

The rearrangement joins TRBV30 to TRBJ1-6, with TRBD1 matching 12 bases. The CDR3 covers 17 residues. With V trimmed by 2 bases and J by 4 bases, 6 bases remained unmatched. The V gene's germline CDR1 is GTSNPN and CDR2 SVGIG (reference sequence). CDR3 protein: CAWSPGTGGRYNSPLHF. The CDR3 region has the DNA TGTGCCTGGAGTCCCGGGACAGGGGGCCGTTATAATTCACCCCTCCACTTT.

The sample holds a few counts of this clonotype. V is TRBV29-1 and J is TRBJ2-1, with a weak D call TRBD1 (6 bases). The CDR3 spans 16 residues. Trimming took off 1 base at V and 1 base at J, with 14 bases between the two ends. Per the germline V gene, CDR1 is SQVTM and CDR2 is ANQGSEA. The DNA for the CDR3 is TGCAGCGTTGAAGGGGGGCGGCGACTTTCCTACAATGAGCAGTTCTTC. Translated, it gives CSVEGGRRLSYNEQFF.

This chain connects TRBV6-1 to TRBJ1-1, with no clear D. The V and J ends lost 9 bases and 9 bases respectively, with 20 bases between them. The CDR3 extends over 13 amino acids. The germline CDR1 and CDR2 sequences are MNHNS and SASEGT. Written as DNA, the CDR3 is TGTGCCAGTACCGGGGATACCGACCGAAAAGCTTTCTTT. It encodes CASTGDTDRKAFF.

A few counts support this clonotype. This chain connects TRBV3-1 to TRBJ1-2; D is uncertain. Trimming removed 4 bases at V and 4 bases at J, with 13 bases between. CDR1 and CDR2 from the germline V gene are LGHDT and YNNKEL (reference sequence). This CDR3 contains 14 residues. CDR3 in amino acids: CASSPGGRSYGYTF. CDR3 coding DNA: TGTGCCAGCAGCCCAGGCGGACGGAGCTATGGCTACACCTTC.

This clonotype was seen more than once but under ten times. This chain connects TRBV7-2 to TRBJ2-7, with 8 bases lining up with TRBD1. CDR3 length equals 15 residues. Germline values: CDR1 SGHTA, CDR2 FQGNSA. V lost 1 base, J lost 0 bases, and 2 bases stayed unmatched. CDR3 loop: CASSLGTGISYEQYF. CDR3 bases: TGTGCCAGCAGCTTAGGGACAGGGATCTCCTACGAGCAGTACTTC.

This clonotype was detected only a few times. The CDR3 spells CASSQTGSTYGYTF. The CDR3 DNA follows: TGTGCCAGCAGCCAGACAGGGAGCACCTATGGCTACACCTTC. This chain links TRBV7-9 with TRBJ1-2; TRBD1 matches 7 bases. The trim removed 5 bases at V and 4 bases at J, leaving 7 bases unmatched. The CDR3 has 14 residues. Germline V gene data show CDR1 as SEHNR and CDR2 as FQNEAQ (reference sequence).